This TCR beta chain was captured by sequencing in a study of blood T cell repertoires in COVID-19 (TCRdb year 2020). About the full investigation: Collaborator samples came from the United States, Italy and Spain and covered acute and convalescent phases of COVID-19. The repertoires were released in a freely available public database meant as a resource for research on the immune response to SARS-CoV-2. Where HLA class I and class II types were available, the types were taken from metadata supplied by the sample provider, not from assay-based typing. The material from the prospective study consisted of cDNA or gDNA derived from T cells, B-cell-depleted T cells, or PBMCs. A de-identified subject ID, COVID-19 status, age in years and sex were almost always included in the sample metadata. Subjects who had been exposed to COVID-19, were actively infected with it, or had recovered from it provided the deeply sampled blood TCRbeta repertoires that made up the dataset. Samples came from the ongoing ImmuneRACE study (first 160 participants) plus 1,254 subjects from 6 global collaborators. The investigation overall reported the following: How much clinical and demographic metadata was included differed by source and by participant, and the metadata was provided uncurated.

TCRbeta CDR3 regions were amplified from genomic DNA by means of the immunoSEQ Assay, a bias-controlled multiplex PCR. Per the original workflow: The number of nucleated cells in each sample was estimated from the amplification of reference gene primers within the assay. Sequence reads were collapsed and filtered to measure the absolute abundance of every unique TCRbeta CDR3 rearrangement. For each sample, productive Simpson clonality was calculated as the square root of Simpson's diversity index across productive rearrangements. This is the immuneACCESS table as TCRdb keeps it, with only in-frame sequences that have V and J called. A part of the clones is gone; compared with another copy, unresolved V genes explain less than half, and the rest is unexplained. From that table come the V and J calls and clone size; the DNA was used to work out D and trimming. Across this sample there are under 100,000 clones, with approximately 85% seen only once. The ten largest make up around 2.9% of the sample.

Looking up the germline V gene yields CDR1 SQVTM and CDR2 ANQGSEA. The CDR3 runs 12 residues from the cysteine to the phenylalanine. The sequence is cut down to CDR3 DNA, 36 bases in frame from base 1. V is cut by 5 bases and J by 0 bases, and the space between the germline ends is 7 bases. As for this clone: Its antigen is still unknown. No qualities accompany the bases; no much larger clone lies one base away.

At one collaborating source in Seattle, patients were enrolled during active infection and were followed longitudinally through the course of disease. The collaborating institutions used their own protocols to collect whole blood in K2EDTA tubes. For TCRbeta analysis, collaborators shipped samples as frozen whole blood, isolated PBMCs, or DNA extracted from either of those sample types. This TCR was recovered from a woman older than 75 with COVID-19, enrolled during active disease. Input material: peripheral blood. Here the chain combines TRBV29-1 and TRBJ1-2; the D gene lacks a confident call. CDR3 reads: CSVQVTNYGYTF. The sequence in DNA is TGCAGCGTTCAAGTAACTAACTATGGCTACACCTTC.